Below are 9 T cell receptor beta chains sequenced from a single sample in a study of CD8+CD57+ T cells in acquired aplastic anemia. Their antigens are not known. CD8+CD57+ cell expansion, shown by flow cytometry, had occurred in the patients selected for sequencing. The template for TCR beta VDJ and CDR3 sequence profiling was genomic DNA. TCRdb re-derived calls from the reads in MiXCR, one entry per CDR3 protein. The sample includes about 20,000 distinct CDR3 sequences, less than 40% of them seen just once. Overall study results and limits: Among patients, CD8+CD57+ cells displayed less diversity than the total CD4+ and CD8+ pools did.

The sequencing sample was made of CD8+CD57+ T cells sorted from PBMCs. Subset here: bead-enriched CD8+CD57+ effector memory T cells from SAA patients. The receptors originated from a human donor with aplastic anemia.

Turning to this clonotype: One end of the junction is discordant with germline, which a read error may explain. CDR3 nucleotides: TGTACCAGCAGTTTTATCAACGAGCAGTACTTC. As protein: CTSSFINEQYF. V and J are TRBV28 and TRBJ2-7; D gene unclear. Germline values: CDR1 MDHEN, CDR2 SYDVKM. CDR3 size: 11 residues. Supplemented by reference TRBV28 and TRBJ2-7, the full variable domain reads DVKVTQSSRYLVKRTGEKVFLECVQDMDHENMFWYRQDPGLGLRLIYFSYDVKMKEKGDIPEGYSVSREKKERFSLILESASTNQTSMYLCTSSFINEQYFGPGTRLTVT.

This clonotype was counted at least ten times. The chain carries TRBV29-1 and TRBJ2-1; the match to TRBD2 covers 10 bases. The trim removed 4 bases at V and 7 bases at J, leaving 4 bases unmatched. CDR3 length equals 13 residues. Germline loops: CDR1 SQVTM, CDR2 ANQGSEA. CDR3 DNA: TGCAGCGTTGTAGGACTAGCGGAAAATGAGCAGTTCTTC. It is translated as CSVVGLAENEQFF.

This clonotype occurred a few times. This chain joins TRBV29-1 and TRBJ2-3; TRBD1 or TRBD2 may be the D gene (5 bases each). Per germline, CDR1 SQVTM and CDR2 ANQGSEA. The CDR3 is 12 amino acids. Trimming pared 6 bases from V and 2 bases from J, leaving 9 bases between. The CDR3 nucleotides read TGCAGCGTGGGGGATCTCACAGATACGCAGTATTTT. Its translation is CSVGDLTDTQYF.

This chain connects TRBV11-2 to TRBJ2-2; 8 positions match TRBD2. Germline V gene data show CDR1 as SGHAT and CDR2 as FQNNGV. The junction had 5 bases not matched to a gene; V was cut back by 3 bases and J by 5 bases. This CDR3 is 15 amino acids long. The CDR3 spells CASSFSGSGTGELFF. The CDR3 DNA sequence: TGTGCCAGCAGCTTCAGCGGGAGTGGGACCGGGGAGCTGTTTTTT.

V usage is TRBV6-5 and J usage is TRBJ2-7; D is unresolved. Germline values: CDR1 MNHEY, CDR2 SVGAGI. Trimming shortened V by 4 bases and J by 1 base, and 14 bases separated the two germline ends. CDR3 length: 15 amino acids. The CDR3 DNA sequence: TGTGCCAGCAGTTCCGAGGACCGGGTTTCCTACGAGCAGTACTTC. Translated: CASSSEDRVSYEQYF.

This clonotype appeared a few times. The CDR3 is CASSPQTGRETQYF. CDR3 sequence (DNA): TGTGCCAGCAGCCCCCAGACAGGGAGGGAGACCCAGTACTTC. The genes are TRBV12-3 or TRBV12-4 and TRBJ2-5; maybe TRBD1 (7 bases). Trimming cost V 6 bases and J 5 bases, with 16 bases left between them. This CDR3 contains 14 residues.

This clonotype was detected only a few times. The chain recombines TRBV7-6 with TRBJ2-2; 8 bases match TRBD1. J was trimmed by 7 bases and V by 0 bases; bases with no gene match: 10. Per the germline V gene, CDR1 is SGHVS and CDR2 is FNYEAQ. The CDR3 consists of 17 residues. The CDR3 coding sequence is TGTGCCAGCAGCTTAGCGATAAGGGGACAGGCGGACGGGGAGCTGTTTTTT. This encodes CASSLAIRGQADGELFF.

This clonotype was seen more than once but under ten times. J is TRBJ2-1 and V is TRBV7-8; D perhaps matches TRBD1 (6 bases). The V and J ends lost 5 bases and 9 bases respectively, with 23 bases between them. The CDR3 has 16 amino acids. Germline-derived CDR1 and CDR2 are SGHVS and FQNEAQ. The CDR3 sequence: CASSLVRGRADPEQFF. The CDR3 bases are TGTGCCAGCAGCCTTGTCAGGGGCCGCGCGGATCCTGAGCAGTTCTTC. Combining the CDR3 with reference TRBV7-8 and TRBJ2-1 gives the whole variable domain GAGVSQSPRYKVAKRGQDVALRCDPISGHVSLFWYQQALGQGPEFLTYFQNEAQLDKSGLPSDRFFAERPEGSVSTLKIQRTQQEDSAVYLCASSLVRGRADPEQFFGPGTRLTVL.

This clonotype was counted only a few times. The chain employs TRBV7-9 and TRBJ2-7; 10 bases align to TRBD2. The CDR3 loop spans 15 amino acids. CDR1 is SEHNR and CDR2 is FQNEAQ in the germline V gene (reference sequence). The V and J ends lost 2 bases and 6 bases, in that order; junction bases with no gene match: 7. The CDR3 loop is CASSLSLAGVPEQYF. CDR3 coding DNA: TGTGCCAGCAGCTTAAGTCTAGCGGGAGTACCCGAGCAGTACTTC.